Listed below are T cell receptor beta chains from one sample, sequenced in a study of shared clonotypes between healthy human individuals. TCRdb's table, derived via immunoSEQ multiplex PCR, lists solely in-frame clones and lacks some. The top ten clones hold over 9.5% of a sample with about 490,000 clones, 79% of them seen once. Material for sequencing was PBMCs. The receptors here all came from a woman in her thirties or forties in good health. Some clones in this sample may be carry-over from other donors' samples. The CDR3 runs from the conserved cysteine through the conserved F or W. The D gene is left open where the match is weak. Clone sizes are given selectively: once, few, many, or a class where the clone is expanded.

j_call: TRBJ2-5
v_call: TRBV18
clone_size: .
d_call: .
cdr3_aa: CASSPPRGTTSQETQYF
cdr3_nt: TGTGCCAGCTCACCGCCTCGAGGGACAACCTCTCAAGAGACCCAGTACTTC

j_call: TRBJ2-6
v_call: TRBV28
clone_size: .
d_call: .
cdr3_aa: CASSTPGTTGANVLTF
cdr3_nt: TGTGCCAGCAGCACACCCGGGACAACTGGGGCCAACGTCCTGACTTTC

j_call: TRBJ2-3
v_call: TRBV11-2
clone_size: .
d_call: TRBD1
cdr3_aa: CASSPDRVADTQYF
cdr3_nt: TGTGCCAGCAGCCCGGACAGGGTGGCAGATACGCAGTATTTT

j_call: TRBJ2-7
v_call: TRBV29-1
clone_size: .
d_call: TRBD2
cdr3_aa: CSVDSSGPNYEQYF
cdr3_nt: TGCAGCGTGGATTCTAGCGGACCGAACTACGAGCAGTACTTC

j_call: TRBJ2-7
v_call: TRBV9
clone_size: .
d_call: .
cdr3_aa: CASIDLVGDWEQYF
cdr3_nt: TGTGCCAGCATCGACTTGGTTGGTGATTGGGAGCAGTACTTC

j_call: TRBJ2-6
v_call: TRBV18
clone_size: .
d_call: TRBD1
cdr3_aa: CASSPPPDLDRSTRTGANVLTF
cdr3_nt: TGTGCCAGCTCACCACCTCCGGACCTGGACAGGTCGACACGCACTGGGGCCAACGTCCTGACTTTC

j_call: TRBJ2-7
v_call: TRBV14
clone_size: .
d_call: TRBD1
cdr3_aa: CASSQGKTGTATYEQYF
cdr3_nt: TGTGCCAGCAGCCAAGGTAAAACCGGGACAGCGACCTACGAGCAGTACTTC

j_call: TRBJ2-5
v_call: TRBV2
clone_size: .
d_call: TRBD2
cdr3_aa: CASLGGLAGVGGETQYF
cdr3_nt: TGTGCCAGCCTCGGTGGACTAGCGGGAGTTGGTGGGGAGACCCAGTACTTC

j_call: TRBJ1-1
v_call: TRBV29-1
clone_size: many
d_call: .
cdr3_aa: CSVVRTEGSEAFF
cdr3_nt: TGCAGCGTTGTTAGGACAGAGGGCTCTGAAGCTTTCTTT

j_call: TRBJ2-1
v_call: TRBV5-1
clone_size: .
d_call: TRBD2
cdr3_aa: CASSQIAGGGLIF
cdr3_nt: TGCGCCAGCAGCCAGATAGCGGGAGGGGGGTTGATCTTC

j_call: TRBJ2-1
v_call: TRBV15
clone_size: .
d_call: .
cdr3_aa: CATSRDPEGGRNEQFF
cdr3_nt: TGTGCCACCAGCAGAGACCCGGAGGGGGGTCGCAATGAGCAGTTCTTC

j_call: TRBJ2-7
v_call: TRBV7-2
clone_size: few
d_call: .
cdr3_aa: CASSLKSEQYF
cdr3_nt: TGTGCCAGCAGCTTAAAGTCCGAGCAGTACTTC

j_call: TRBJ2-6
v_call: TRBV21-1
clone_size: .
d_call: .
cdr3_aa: CASSKGLTVDGANVLTF
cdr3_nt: TGTGCCAGCAGCAAAGGCCTGACAGTTGATGGGGCCAACGTCCTGACTTTC

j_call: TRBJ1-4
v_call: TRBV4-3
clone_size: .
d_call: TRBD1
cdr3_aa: CASSQEYRGHNEKLFF
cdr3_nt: TGCGCCAGCAGCCAAGAGTACAGGGGCCATAATGAAAAACTGTTTTTT

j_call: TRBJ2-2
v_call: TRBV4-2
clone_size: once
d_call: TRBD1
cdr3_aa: CASSQGTGATGELFF
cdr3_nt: TGTGCCAGCAGCCAAGGGACAGGGGCGACCGGGGAGCTGTTTTTT

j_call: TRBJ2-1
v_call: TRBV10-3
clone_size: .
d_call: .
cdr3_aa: CAISEKESGQFF
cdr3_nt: TGTGCCATCAGTGAGAAAGAGAGTGGACAGTTCTTC

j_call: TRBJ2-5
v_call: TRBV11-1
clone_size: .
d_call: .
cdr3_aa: CASTLTSSGAQYF
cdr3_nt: TGTGCCAGCACCCTTACTAGCTCCGGGGCCCAGTACTTC

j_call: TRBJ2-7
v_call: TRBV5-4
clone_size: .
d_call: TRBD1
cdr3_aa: CASSPGQSMYEQYF
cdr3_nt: TGTGCCAGCAGCCCGGGACAGTCCATGTACGAGCAGTACTTC

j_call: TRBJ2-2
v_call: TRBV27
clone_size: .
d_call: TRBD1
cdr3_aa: CARPGQLPCAGELFF
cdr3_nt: TGTGCCAGACCGGGACAGCTCCCTTGCGCCGGGGAGCTGTTTTTT

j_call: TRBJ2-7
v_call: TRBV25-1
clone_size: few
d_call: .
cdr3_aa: CASSERGREQYF
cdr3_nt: TGTGCCAGCAGTGAGCGGGGGCGGGAGCAGTACTTC

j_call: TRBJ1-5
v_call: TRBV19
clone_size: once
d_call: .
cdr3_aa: CASSIEEQPQHF
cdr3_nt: TGTGCCAGTAGTATTGAGGAACAGCCCCAGCATTTT

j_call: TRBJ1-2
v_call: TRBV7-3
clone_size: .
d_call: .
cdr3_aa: CASRFTGTAVGYTF
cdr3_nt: TGTGCCAGCAGATTTACCGGGACGGCGGTCGGCTACACCTTC

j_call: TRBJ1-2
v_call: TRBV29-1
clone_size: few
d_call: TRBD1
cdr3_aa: CSVTPTGGGVDGYTF
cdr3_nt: TGCAGCGTTACCCCAACAGGGGGTGGTGTTGATGGCTACACCTTC

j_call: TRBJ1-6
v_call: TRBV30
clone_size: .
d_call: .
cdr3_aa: CAWRIGSPLHF
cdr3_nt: TGTGCCTGGAGGATCGGTTCACCCCTCCACTTT

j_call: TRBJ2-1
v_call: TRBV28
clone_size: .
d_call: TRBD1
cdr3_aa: CASTGQGGNEQFF
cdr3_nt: TGTGCCAGCACCGGACAGGGGGGGAATGAGCAGTTCTTC

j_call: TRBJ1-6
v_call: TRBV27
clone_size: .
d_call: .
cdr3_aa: CASSLQGRYDSPLHF
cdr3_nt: TGTGCCAGCAGTTTACAGGGGCGGTATGATTCACCCCTCCACTTT

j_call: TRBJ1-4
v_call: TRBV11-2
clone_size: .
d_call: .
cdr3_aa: CASSPGVPYEKLFF
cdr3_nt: TGTGCCAGCAGCCCAGGGGTCCCTTATGAAAAACTGTTTTTT

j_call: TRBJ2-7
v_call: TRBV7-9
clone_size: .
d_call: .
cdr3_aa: CASSQQGYEQYF
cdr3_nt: TGTGCCAGCAGCCAACAGGGCTACGAGCAGTACTTC

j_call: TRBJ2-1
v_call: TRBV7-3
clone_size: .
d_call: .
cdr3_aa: CASSLGTLTEQFF
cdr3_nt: TGTGCCAGCAGCTTAGGGACATTGACTGAGCAGTTCTTC

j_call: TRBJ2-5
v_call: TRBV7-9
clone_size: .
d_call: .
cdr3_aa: CASSLTGEETQYF
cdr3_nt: TGTGCCAGCAGCTTAACGGGAGAAGAGACCCAGTACTTC

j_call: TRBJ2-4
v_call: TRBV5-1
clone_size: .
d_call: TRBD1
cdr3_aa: CASSIGTAAGIQYF
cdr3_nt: TGCGCCAGCAGCATCGGGACAGCCGCGGGCATTCAGTACTTC

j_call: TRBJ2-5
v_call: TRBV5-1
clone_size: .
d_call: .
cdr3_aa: CASSLPGSYQETQYF
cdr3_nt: TGCGCCAGCAGCTTGCCGGGGTCTTACCAAGAGACCCAGTACTTC

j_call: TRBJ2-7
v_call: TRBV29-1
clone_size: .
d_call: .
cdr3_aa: CSVEATGSGSYEQYF
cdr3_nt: TGCAGCGTTGAAGCTACAGGGAGTGGATCCTACGAGCAGTACTTC

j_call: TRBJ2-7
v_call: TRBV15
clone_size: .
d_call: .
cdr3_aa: CATSREKGVVYEQYF
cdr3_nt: TGTGCCACCAGCAGAGAGAAGGGGGTCGTCTACGAGCAGTACTTC

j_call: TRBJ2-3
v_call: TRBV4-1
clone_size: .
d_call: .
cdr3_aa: CASSQYRVDTQYF
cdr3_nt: TGCGCCAGCAGCCAGTACCGAGTAGATACGCAGTATTTT

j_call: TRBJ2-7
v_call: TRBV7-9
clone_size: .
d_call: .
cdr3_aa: CASSSTSYEQYF
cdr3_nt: TGTGCCAGCAGCTCTACTAGCTACGAGCAGTACTTC

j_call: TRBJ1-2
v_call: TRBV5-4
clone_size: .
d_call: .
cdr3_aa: CASSLRARDYGYTF
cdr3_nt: TGTGCCAGCAGCCTCCGGGCTAGGGACTATGGCTACACCTTC

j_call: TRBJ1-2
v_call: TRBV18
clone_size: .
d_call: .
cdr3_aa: CASSPPIVGYGYTF
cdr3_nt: TGTGCCAGCTCACCACCGATTGTCGGATATGGCTACACCTTC

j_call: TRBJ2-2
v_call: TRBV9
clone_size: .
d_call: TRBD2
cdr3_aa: CASSPTPWASGRARVTGELFF
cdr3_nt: TGTGCCAGCAGCCCAACCCCCTGGGCTAGCGGGAGGGCCAGGGTCACCGGGGAGCTGTTTTTT

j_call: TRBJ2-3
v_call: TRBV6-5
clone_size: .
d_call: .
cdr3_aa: CASRDYRGTDTQYF
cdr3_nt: TGTGCCAGCAGGGACTACCGAGGCACAGATACGCAGTATTTT

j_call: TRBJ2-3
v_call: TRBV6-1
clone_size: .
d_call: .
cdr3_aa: CASSEPPGSRADTQYF
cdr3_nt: TGTGCCAGCAGTGAACCCCCGGGAAGTCGGGCAGATACGCAGTATTTT

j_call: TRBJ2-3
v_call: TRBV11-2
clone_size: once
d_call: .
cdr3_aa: CASSPNRAADTQYF
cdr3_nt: TGTGCCAGCAGCCCCAACCGGGCCGCAGATACGCAGTATTTT

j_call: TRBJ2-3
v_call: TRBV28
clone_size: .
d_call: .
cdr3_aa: CASSHGGTTDTQYF
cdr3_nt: TGTGCCAGCAGTCACGGAGGAACCACAGATACGCAGTATTTT

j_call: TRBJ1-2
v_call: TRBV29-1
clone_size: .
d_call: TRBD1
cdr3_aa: CSVEFRGTGDGYTF
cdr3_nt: TGCAGCGTTGAATTTCGCGGGACAGGGGATGGCTACACCTTC

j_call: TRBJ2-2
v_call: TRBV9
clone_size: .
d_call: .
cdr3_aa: CASSGAGELFF
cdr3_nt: TGTGCCAGCAGCGGAGCCGGGGAGCTGTTTTTT

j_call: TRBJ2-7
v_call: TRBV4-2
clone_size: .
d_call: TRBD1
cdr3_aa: CASSPRTGGAYEQYF
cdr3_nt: TGTGCCAGCAGCCCTAGGACAGGGGGCGCGTACGAGCAGTACTTC

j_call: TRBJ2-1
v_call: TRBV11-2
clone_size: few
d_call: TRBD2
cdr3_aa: CASSLGGTSGNNEQFF
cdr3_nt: TGTGCCAGCAGCTTAGGAGGGACTAGCGGGAACAATGAGCAGTTCTTC

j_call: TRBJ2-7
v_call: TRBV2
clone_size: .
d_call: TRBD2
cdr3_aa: CASSANGLAGEQYF
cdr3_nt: TGTGCCAGCAGTGCCAACGGACTAGCAGGCGAGCAGTACTTC

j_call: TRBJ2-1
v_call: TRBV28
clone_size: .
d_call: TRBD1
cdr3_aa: CASSQPGQINEQFF
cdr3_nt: TGTGCCAGCAGTCAACCGGGACAGATAAATGAGCAGTTCTTC

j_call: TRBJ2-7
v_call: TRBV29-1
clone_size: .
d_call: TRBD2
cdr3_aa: CSVEWGLAPYEQYF
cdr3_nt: TGCAGCGTTGAGTGGGGACTAGCGCCCTACGAGCAGTACTTC

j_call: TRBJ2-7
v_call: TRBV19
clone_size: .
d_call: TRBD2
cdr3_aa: CASSTLAGLSSYEQYF
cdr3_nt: TGTGCCAGTAGTACCCTAGCGGGACTTTCCTCCTACGAGCAGTACTTC

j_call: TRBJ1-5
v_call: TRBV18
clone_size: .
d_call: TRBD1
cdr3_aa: CASSAGQGSNQPQHF
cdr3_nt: TGTGCCAGCTCAGCGGGACAGGGTAGCAATCAGCCCCAGCATTTT

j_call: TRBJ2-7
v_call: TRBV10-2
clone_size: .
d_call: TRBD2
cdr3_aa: CASRDVRTSGRKKYEQYF
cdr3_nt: TGCGCCAGCAGGGACGTCAGAACTAGCGGGAGAAAGAAGTACGAGCAGTACTTC

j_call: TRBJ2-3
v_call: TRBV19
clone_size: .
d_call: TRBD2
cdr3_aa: CASSITSGDAQYF
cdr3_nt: TGTGCCAGTAGTATAACTAGCGGGGATGCGCAGTATTTT

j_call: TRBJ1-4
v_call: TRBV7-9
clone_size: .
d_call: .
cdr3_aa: CASSLASEKLFF
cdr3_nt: TGTGCCAGCAGCTTAGCGTCCGAAAAACTGTTTTTT